The 8 T cell receptor beta chains below were found in one sample sequenced in a study of T cells in Graves' hyperthyroidism and ophthalmopathy. Using RNA transcripts as the source, TCR beta CDR3 regions were amplified. RT-PCR in the first round (using the HTBI primer set) targeted the TCR CDR3. TCRdb processed the multiplex PCR reads anew with MiXCR; each CDR3 protein has one entry. The repertoire holds about 620,000 distinct CDR3 sequences, 16% seen once, with around 4% in the top ten. What was sequenced was blood. These TCRs come from a woman aged 30 to 39 with Graves' hyperthyroidism.

In this sample, this clonotype turned up many times. This chain links TRBV6-1 with TRBJ1-5; TRBD1 might be the D (5 bases). V gave up 5 bases and J gave up 5 bases, with 16 bases separating them. This CDR3 contains 15 residues. CDR1 is MNHNS, CDR2 SASEGT, per germline. CDR3: CASSQEGRVDQPQHF. The CDR3 coding sequence is TGTGCCAGCAGTCAGGAGGGCAGGGTCGATCAGCCCCAGCATTTT.

This chain links TRBV10-2 with TRBJ1-2; TRBD1 aligns across 7 bases. The CDR3 has 15 residues. Germline CDR1 and CDR2: WSHSY and SAAADI. J lost 8 bases, V lost 0 bases, and 9 bases had no gene match. CDR3 sequence: CASSESRGQEGGYTF. In DNA, the CDR3 is TGCGCCAGCAGTGAGTCAAGAGGACAGGAGGGAGGCTACACCTTC.

There are many counts of this clonotype. The V gene is TRBV29-1, the J gene TRBJ2-1, with D possibly being TRBD1 or TRBD2 (5 bases each). This CDR3 is 16 amino acids long. Trimming stripped 4 bases from V and 0 bases from J, with 16 bases between. From germline, CDR1 is SQVTM and CDR2 ANQGSEA. The CDR3 protein is CSVADQGASSYNEQFF. CDR3 bases: TGCAGCGTTGCCGACCAGGGAGCCAGCTCCTACAATGAGCAGTTCTTC.

The gene calls are TRBV29-1 and TRBJ1-4; D uncertain. CDR1 and CDR2 from the germline V gene are SQVTM and ANQGSEA. The CDR3 spans 12 residues. Trimming took off 7 bases at V and 5 bases at J, with 11 bases between the two ends. CDR3 residues: CSARWSNEKLFF. CDR3 DNA: TGCAGCGCGCGTTGGAGCAATGAAAAACTGTTTTTT.

This clonotype was seen only a few times. The chain joins TRBV9 to TRBJ1-2, with 7 bases that match TRBD1. V shed 0 bases, J shed 0 bases, and the junction held 5 bases outside the gene matches. This CDR3 contains 16 residues. Germline CDR1 reads SGDLS; CDR2 reads YYNGEE. CDR3 nucleotide sequence: TGTGCCAGCAGCGTAGATTGGAGGGGGCCTAACTATGGCTACACCTTC. This sequence encodes CASSVDWRGPNYGYTF.

This clonotype was counted a few times. This chain connects TRBV9 to TRBJ2-7, with 12 bases fitting TRBD2. After removal of 3 bases from V and 5 bases from J, the junction contained 9 bases not matched to a gene. The germline V gene has CDR1 SGDLS and CDR2 YYNGEE. The length of the CDR3 is 16 residues. The CDR3 reads CASSARPSGRVDEQYF. In nucleotides, the CDR3 is TGTGCCAGCAGCGCTAGACCTAGCGGGAGGGTCGACGAGCAGTACTTC.

The V call is TRBV2, the J call TRBJ1-5; D gene uncertain. The germline CDR1 and CDR2 sequences are SNHLY and FYNNEI. The CDR3 runs 11 residues. V lost 1 base to trimming and J lost 13 bases, with 8 bases between them. The CDR3 loop reads CASSEEWGQHF. The CDR3 DNA reads TGTGCCAGCAGTGAAGAGTGGGGACAGCATTTT. Combining the CDR3 with reference TRBV2 and TRBJ1-5 gives the whole variable domain EPEVTQTPSHQVTQMGQEVILRCVPISNHLYFYWYRQILGQKVEFLVSFYNNEISEKSEIFDDQFSVERPDGSNFTLKIRSTKLEDSAMYFCASSEEWGQHFGDGTRLSIL.

V is TRBV19 and J is TRBJ2-4; D call uncertain. V dropped 3 bases and J dropped 5 bases, with 8 bases sitting between them. CDR1 and CDR2 from the germline V gene are LNHDA and SQIVND (reference sequence). The CDR3 is 13 amino acids. The CDR3 DNA sequence: TGTGCCAGTAGTATTTATCTAGAAAACATTCAGTACTTC. Its translation is CASSIYLENIQYF.